Reported below is one TCR beta chain. This entry belongs to a study of blood T cell repertoires in COVID-19. CDR1 and CDR2 (germline): SNHLY, FYNNEI. V was pared by 3 bases and J by 3 bases, with 6 bases of the junction left unmatched. The CDR3 covers 15 residues. Sequenced by immunoSEQ multiplex PCR; TCRdb stores in-frame clones only, minus some. Of some 70,000 clones listed, around 88% are singletons. The V gene is TRBV2, the J gene TRBJ2-7; TRBD1 agrees at 9 bases. The TCR was taken from a man between 45 and 60 years old with active COVID-19. The sample was peripheral blood. This CDR3 is CASSEDRGRRYEQYF. The CDR3 coding sequence is TGTGCCAGCAGTGAGGACAGGGGAAGGCGCTACGAGCAGTACTTC. Supplemented by reference TRBV2 and TRBJ2-7, the full variable domain reads EPEVTQTPSHQVTQMGQEVILRCVPISNHLYFYWYRQILGQKVEFLVSFYNNEISEKSEIFDDQFSVERPDGSNFTLKIRSTKLEDSAMYFCASSEDRGRRYEQYFGPGTRLTVT.